This TCR beta chain was recorded in a study of T cells in Graves' hyperthyroidism and ophthalmopathy. The V gene lost 4 bases and the J gene lost 0 bases, with 6 bases spanning the gap. CDR1 is SGHAT, CDR2 FQNNGV, per germline. The CDR3 totals 13 residues. Whole-study findings and limits: Most expanded thyroid clonotypes above 0.001 recurred in blood.

Uncontrolled infection, other autoimmune disease, pregnancy or lactation disqualified patients from enrolment. Authors of the study amplified TCR beta CDR3 regions from RNA transcripts. Using the HTBI primer set, a first-round RT-PCR was run on the TCR CDR3. MiXCR was run by TCRdb on the multiplex PCR reads, yielding one entry per CDR3 protein. The sample lists 600,000 to 700,000 distinct CDR3 sequences; over 40% were seen once. With respect to this clonotype: The target antigen is unknown. This may be a read error: a much more frequent sequence differs by one nucleotide.

The sequence was collected from an adult man with Graves' disease, either hyperthyroidism or ophthalmopathy (not recorded which). J is TRBJ1-1 and V is TRBV11-2; D is unclear. The sample was peripheral blood or thyroid tissue (not recorded which). This CDR3 is CASSSQLNTEAFF. Here the CDR3 DNA reads TGTGCCAGCAGCTCTCAGCTGAACACTGAAGCTTTCTTT. The full variable domain, completed using reference TRBV11-2 and TRBJ1-1, is EAGVAQSPRYKIIEKRQSVAFWCNPISGHATLYWYQQILGQGPKLLIQFQNNGVVDDSQLPKDRFSAERLKGVDSTLKIQPAKLEDSAVYLCASSSQLNTEAFFGQGTRLTVV.